This T cell receptor beta chain derives from a study of T cells in Graves' hyperthyroidism and ophthalmopathy. Study at large: Pretreatment peripheral blood was obtained at initial diagnosis.

Study outcomes and limitations: Expanded thyroid clonotypes (above 0.001) were mostly also found in blood.

Thyroid ultrasound, orbital computed tomography, clinical symptoms, and serum thyroxine and TRAb underpinned diagnoses. Ahead of any ophthalmopathy symptoms, the blood sample was obtained at the first diagnosis of hyperthyroidism. With respect to this clonotype: Its specificity is not known.

There were TCR beta CDR3 regions amplified from RNA transcripts. HTBI primers drove first-round RT-PCR of the TCR CDR3. TCRdb ran MiXCR on the multiplex PCR reads and lists one entry per CDR3 protein. The top ten clones hold approximately 15% of a sample with 730,000 or so distinct CDR3 sequences, roughly a sixth of them seen once. Sequenced input: blood. The receptor's source is a woman aged 50 to 60 with Graves' hyperthyroidism that later progressed to Graves' ophthalmopathy.

In DNA, the CDR3 is TGTGCCAGCAGCGTCCGGGACAGTTTAAACTATGGCTACACCTTC. Translating it yields CASSVRDSLNYGYTF. The rearrangement joins TRBV9 to TRBJ1-2, with TRBD1 matching 7 bases. CDR3 length equals 15 residues. V lost 2 bases to trimming and J lost 2 bases; unmatched junction nucleotides: 6. Germline lookup yields CDR1 SGDLS and CDR2 YYNGEE.